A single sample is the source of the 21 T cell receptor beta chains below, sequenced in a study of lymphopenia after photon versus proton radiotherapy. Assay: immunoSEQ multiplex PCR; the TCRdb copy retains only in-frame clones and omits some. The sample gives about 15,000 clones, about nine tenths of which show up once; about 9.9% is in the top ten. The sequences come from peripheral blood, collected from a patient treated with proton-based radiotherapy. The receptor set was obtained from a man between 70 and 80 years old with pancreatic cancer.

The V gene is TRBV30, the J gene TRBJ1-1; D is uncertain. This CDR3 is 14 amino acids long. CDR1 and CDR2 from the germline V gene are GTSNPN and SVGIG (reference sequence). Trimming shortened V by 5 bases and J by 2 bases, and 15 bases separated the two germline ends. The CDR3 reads CAWSYSLFNTEAFF. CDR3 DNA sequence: TGTGCCTGGTCCTACAGCCTTTTTAACACTGAAGCTTTCTTT.

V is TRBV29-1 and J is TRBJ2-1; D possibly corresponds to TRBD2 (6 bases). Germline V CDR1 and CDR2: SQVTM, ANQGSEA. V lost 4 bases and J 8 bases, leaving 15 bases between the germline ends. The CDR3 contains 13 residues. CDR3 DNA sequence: TGCAGCGTTGTGGGGGGAGGCAGGGATGAGCAGTTCTTC. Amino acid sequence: CSVVGGGRDEQFF.

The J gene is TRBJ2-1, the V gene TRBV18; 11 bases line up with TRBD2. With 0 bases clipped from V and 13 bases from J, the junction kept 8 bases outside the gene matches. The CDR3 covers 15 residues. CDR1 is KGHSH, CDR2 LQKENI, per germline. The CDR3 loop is CASSPPDMTSGKQFF. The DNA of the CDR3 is TGTGCCAGCTCACCACCGGATATGACTAGCGGGAAACAGTTCTTC. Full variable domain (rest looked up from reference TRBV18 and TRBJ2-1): NAGVMQNPRHLVRRRGQEARLRCSPMKGHSHVYWYRQLPEEGLKFMVYLQKENIIDESGMPKERFSAEFPKEGPSILRIQQVVRGDSAAYFCASSPPDMTSGKQFFGPGTRLTVL.

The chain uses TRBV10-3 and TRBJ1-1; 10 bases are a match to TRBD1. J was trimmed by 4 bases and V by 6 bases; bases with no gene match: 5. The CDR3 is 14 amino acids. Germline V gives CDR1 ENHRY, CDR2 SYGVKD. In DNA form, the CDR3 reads TGTGCCATCAGGGGCCGGGACAGGGGCACTGAAGCTTTCTTT. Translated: CAIRGRDRGTEAFF.

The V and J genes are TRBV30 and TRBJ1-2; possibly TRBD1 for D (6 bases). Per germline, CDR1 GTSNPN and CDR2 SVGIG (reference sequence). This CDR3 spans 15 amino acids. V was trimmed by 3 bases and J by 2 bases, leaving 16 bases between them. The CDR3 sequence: CAWSVTGIRNYGYTF. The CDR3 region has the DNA TGTGCCTGGAGCGTAACAGGGATCAGGAACTATGGCTACACCTTC.

The CDR3 nucleotides read TGTGCCTGGAGCCCCGGCGGAGTAAGAGCTTTCTTT. Its protein product is CAWSPGGVRAFF. The genes are TRBV30 and TRBJ1-1; no reliable D call. This CDR3 is built from 12 residues. V shed 3 bases and J shed 10 bases, with 15 bases lying between them. Germline-derived CDR1 and CDR2 are GTSNPN and SVGIG (reference sequence).

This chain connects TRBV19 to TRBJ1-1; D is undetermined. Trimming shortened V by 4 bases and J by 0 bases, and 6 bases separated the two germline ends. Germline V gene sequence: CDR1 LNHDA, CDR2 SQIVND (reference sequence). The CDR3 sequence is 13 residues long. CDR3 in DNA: TGTGCCAGTAGTACAAACATGAACACTGAAGCTTTCTTT. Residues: CASSTNMNTEAFF.

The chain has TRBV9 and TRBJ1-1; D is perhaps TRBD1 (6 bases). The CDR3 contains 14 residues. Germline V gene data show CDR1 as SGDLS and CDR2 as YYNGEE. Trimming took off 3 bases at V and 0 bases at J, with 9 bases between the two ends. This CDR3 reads CASSAGDMNTEAFF. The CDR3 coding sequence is TGTGCCAGCAGCGCAGGGGATATGAACACTGAAGCTTTCTTT.

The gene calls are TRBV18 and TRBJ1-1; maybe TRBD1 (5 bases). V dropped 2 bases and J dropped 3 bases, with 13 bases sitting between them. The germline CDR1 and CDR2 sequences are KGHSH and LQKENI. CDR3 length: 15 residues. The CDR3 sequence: CASSPGAQWDTEAFF. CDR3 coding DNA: TGTGCCAGCTCACCAGGGGCGCAATGGGACACTGAAGCTTTCTTT.

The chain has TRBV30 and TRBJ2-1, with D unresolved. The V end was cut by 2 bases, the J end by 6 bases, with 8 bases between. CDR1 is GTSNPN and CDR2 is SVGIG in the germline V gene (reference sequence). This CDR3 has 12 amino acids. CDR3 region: CAWSHVSNEQFF. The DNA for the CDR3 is TGTGCCTGGAGTCATGTCAGCAATGAGCAGTTCTTC.

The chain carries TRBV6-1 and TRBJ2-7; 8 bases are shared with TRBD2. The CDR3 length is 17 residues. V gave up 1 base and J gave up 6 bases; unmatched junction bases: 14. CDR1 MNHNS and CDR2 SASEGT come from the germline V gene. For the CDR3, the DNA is TGTGCCAGCAGTGAAGGGGGGTGGGGACTAGGAGCCCCCGAGCAGTACTTC. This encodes CASSEGGWGLGAPEQYF.

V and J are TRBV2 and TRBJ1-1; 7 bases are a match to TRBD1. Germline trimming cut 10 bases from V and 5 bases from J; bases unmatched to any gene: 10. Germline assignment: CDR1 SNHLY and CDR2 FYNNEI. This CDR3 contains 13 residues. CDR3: CATRDSPGTEAFF. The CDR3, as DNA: TGTGCCACCAGGGACAGCCCGGGGACTGAAGCTTTCTTT.

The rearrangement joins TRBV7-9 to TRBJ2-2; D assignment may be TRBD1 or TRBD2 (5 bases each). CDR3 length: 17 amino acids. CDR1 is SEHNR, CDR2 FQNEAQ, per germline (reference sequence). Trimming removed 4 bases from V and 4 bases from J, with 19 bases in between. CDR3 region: CASSSPPGLGSTGELFF. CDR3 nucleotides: TGTGCCAGCAGCTCACCTCCAGGGTTAGGGAGCACCGGGGAGCTGTTTTTT.

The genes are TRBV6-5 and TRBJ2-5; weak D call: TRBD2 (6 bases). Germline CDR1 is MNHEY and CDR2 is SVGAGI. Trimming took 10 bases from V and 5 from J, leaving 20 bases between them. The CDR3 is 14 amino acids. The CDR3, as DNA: TGTGCCACTAATAGAAACCGGGGGAGGGAGACCCAGTACTTC. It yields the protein CATNRNRGRETQYF.

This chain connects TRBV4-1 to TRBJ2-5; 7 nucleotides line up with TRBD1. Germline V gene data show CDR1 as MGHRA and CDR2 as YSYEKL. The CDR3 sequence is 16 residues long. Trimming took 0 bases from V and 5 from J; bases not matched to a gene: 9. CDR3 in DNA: TGCGCCAGCAGCCAAGATGGGACAGACGGATGGGAGACCCAGTACTTC. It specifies CASSQDGTDGWETQYF.

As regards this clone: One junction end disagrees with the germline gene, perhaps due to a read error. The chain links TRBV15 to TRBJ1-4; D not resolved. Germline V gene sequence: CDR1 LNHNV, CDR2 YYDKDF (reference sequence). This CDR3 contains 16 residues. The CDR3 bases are TGTGCCACCAGCAGAGATCCGAGTGTAACTAATGAAAAGCTGTTTTTT. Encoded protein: CATSRDPSVTNEKLFF. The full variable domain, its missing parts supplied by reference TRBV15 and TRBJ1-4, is DAMVIQNPRYQVTQFGKPVTLSCSQTLNHNVMYWYQQKSSQAPKLLFHYYDKDFNNEADTPDNFQSRRPNTSFCFLDIRSPGLGDTAMYLCATSRDPSVTNEKLFFGSGTQLSVL.

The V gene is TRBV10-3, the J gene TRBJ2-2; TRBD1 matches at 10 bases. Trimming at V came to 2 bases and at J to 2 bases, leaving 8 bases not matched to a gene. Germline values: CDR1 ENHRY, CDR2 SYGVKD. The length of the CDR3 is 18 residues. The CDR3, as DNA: TGTGCCATCAGTGAGCTGGGACAGGGGAGGGCAAACACCGGGGAGCTGTTTTTT. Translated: CAISELGQGRANTGELFF.

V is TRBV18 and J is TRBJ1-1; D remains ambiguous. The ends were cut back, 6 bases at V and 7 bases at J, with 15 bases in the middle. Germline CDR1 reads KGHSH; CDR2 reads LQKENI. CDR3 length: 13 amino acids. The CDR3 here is CASSPDTEREAFF. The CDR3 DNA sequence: TGTGCCAGCTCCCCAGACACAGAGCGTGAAGCTTTCTTT. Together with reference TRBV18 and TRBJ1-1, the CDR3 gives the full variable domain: NAGVMQNPRHLVRRRGQEARLRCSPMKGHSHVYWYRQLPEEGLKFMVYLQKENIIDESGMPKERFSAEFPKEGPSILRIQQVVRGDSAAYFCASSPDTEREAFFGQGTRLTVV.

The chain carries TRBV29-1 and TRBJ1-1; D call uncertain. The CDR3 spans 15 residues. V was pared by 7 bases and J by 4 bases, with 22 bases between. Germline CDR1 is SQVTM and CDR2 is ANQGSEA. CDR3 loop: CSAEVRASWGTEAFF. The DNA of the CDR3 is TGCAGCGCCGAGGTTAGGGCTTCGTGGGGCACTGAAGCTTTCTTT. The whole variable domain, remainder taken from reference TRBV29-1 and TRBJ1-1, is SAVISQKPSRDICQRGTSLTIQCQVDSQVTMMFWYRQQPGQSLTLIATANQGSEATYESGFVIDKFPISRPNLTFSTLTVSNMSPEDSSIYLCSAEVRASWGTEAFFGQGTRLTVV.

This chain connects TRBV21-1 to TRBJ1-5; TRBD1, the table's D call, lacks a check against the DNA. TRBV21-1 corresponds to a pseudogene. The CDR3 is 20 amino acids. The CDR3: CASSKVGRQGNKYSNQPQHF. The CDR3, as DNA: TGTGCCAGCAGCAAAGTGGGCCGACAGGGGAACAAGTATAGCAATCAGCCCCAGCATTTT.

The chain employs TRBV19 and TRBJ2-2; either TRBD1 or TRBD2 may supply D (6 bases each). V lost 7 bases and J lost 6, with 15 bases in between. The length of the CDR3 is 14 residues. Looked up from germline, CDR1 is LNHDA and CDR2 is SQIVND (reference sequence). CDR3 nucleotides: TGTGCCAGTACCCCAAGGGGGGTAGCCGGGGAGCTGTTTTTT. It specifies CASTPRGVAGELFF.